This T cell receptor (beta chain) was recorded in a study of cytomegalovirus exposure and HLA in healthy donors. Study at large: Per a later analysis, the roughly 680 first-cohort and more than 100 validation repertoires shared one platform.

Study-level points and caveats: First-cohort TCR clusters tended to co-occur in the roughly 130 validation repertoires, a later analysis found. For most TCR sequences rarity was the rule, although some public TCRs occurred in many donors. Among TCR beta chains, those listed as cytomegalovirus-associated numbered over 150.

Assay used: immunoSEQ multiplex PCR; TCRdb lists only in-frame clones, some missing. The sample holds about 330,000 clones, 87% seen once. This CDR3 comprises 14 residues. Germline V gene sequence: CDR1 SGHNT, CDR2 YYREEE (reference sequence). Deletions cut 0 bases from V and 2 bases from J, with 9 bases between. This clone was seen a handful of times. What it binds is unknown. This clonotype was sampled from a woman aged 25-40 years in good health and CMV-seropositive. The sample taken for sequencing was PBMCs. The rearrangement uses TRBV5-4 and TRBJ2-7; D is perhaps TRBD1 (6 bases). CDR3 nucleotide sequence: TGTGCCAGCAGCTTGGGGGGGCGCCCCTACGAGCAGTACTTC. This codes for CASSLGGRPYEQYF. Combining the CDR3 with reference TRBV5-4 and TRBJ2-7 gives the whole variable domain ETGVTQSPTHLIKTRGQQVTLRCSSQSGHNTVSWYQQALGQGPQFIFQYYREEENGRGNFPPRFSGLQFPNYSSELNVNALELDDSALYLCASSLGGRPYEQYFGPGTRLTVT.